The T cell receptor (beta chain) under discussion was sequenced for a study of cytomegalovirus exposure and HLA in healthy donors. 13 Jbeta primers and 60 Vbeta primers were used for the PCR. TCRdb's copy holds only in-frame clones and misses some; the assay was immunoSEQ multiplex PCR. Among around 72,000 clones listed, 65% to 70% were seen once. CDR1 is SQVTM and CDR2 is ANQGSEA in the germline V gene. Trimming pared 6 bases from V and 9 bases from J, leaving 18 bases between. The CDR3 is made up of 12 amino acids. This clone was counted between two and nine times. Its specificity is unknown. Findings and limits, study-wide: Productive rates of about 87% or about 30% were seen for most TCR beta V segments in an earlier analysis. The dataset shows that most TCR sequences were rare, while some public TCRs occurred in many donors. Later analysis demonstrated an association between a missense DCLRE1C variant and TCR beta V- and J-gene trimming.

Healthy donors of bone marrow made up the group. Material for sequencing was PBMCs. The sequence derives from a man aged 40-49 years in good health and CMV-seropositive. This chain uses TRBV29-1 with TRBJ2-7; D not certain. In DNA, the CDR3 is TGCAGCGTCCCCCGCCCTGGAGTTGGGCAGTACTTC. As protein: CSVPRPGVGQYF.